This TCR beta chain derives from a study of identical twins. V was shortened by 6 bases and J by 9 bases, with 9 bases between the two germline ends. Germline loops: CDR1 MNHEY, CDR2 SVGAGI. This CDR3 region has 11 residues. TCRdb re-analysed the 5' RACE reads in MiXCR, keeping a single row per CDR3 protein. In the table there are some 560,000 distinct CDR3 sequences, 7.5% to 10% of which are singletons. These same data were also listed under a study on yellow fever vaccine responses in identical twins.

This receptor was obtained from a woman younger than 30 in good health. The chain recombines TRBV6-5 with TRBJ2-1; D unresolved. The sequenced material came from PBMCs. DNA of the CDR3: TGTGCCAGCAGGGACCCGCCTGAGCAGTTCTTC. Protein product: CASRDPPEQFF.